The TCR beta chain under discussion was sequenced for a study of OX40 agonist ivuxolimab in advanced cancers. About the investigation overall: Ivuxolimab, which targeted the costimulatory receptor OX40 (CD134), was an agonistic, fully human IgG2 monoclonal antibody. Intravenous ivuxolimab was administered to patients every 2 weeks at six dose levels: 0.01, 0.1, 0.3, 1.5, 3 and 10 mg/kg. Of the roughly 51 patients in dose escalation, 19 had hepatocellular carcinoma, around 15 had melanoma, 9 had renal cell carcinoma and 9 had head and neck cancer. The dose-escalation cohort was roughly 83% male with a mean age of roughly 60 years, ranging from roughly 23 to 90. Prior anti-PD-1, anti-PD-L1 or anti-CTLA-4 therapy was permitted, and 35% to 40% of dose-escalation patients had received checkpoint inhibitors. Partial responses occurred in three dose-escalation patients, of whom one had hepatocellular carcinoma and two had cutaneous melanoma. Peripheral TCRbeta sequencing was intended to test whether TCR sequence diversity was altered and clonal T-cell expansion was caused by ivuxolimab. The paper reports the monotherapy dose-escalation portion (N = 52 patients) of the phase I ivuxolimab trial.

Trimming takes 4 bases from V and 9 bases from J, and the germline ends sit 10 bases apart. The germline V gene specifies SQVTM as CDR1 and ANQGSEA as CDR2. The CDR3 sequence holds 10 residues, the cysteine and phenylalanine included. The retained sequence is limited to the CDR3, 30 bases, with the frame set at the first base. The trial excluded patients who had a history of autoimmune disease or were on systemic immunosuppression. In every dose cohort, peripheral blood was drawn for TCR sequencing at baseline, cycle 4 day 1, and cycle 7 day 1. The samples were taken from a phase I, first-in-human, multicenter, open-label dose-escalation trial of ivuxolimab. Adults with locally advanced or metastatic head and neck squamous cell, hepatocellular, melanoma or renal cell carcinoma were enrolled in the trial. Before TCR sequencing, CD4+ T cells and CD8+ T cells from peripheral blood were sorted into separate populations.

The paper's findings and limits, for the study overall: In the 0.1-3.0 mg/kg groups, partial responders had among the lowest normalized peripheral clonal expansion, particularly in CD8+ T cells. On average, CD8+ T cells showed more expanded clones than CD4+ T cells after ivuxolimab. The antigen specificity of the peripheral T cells that underwent clonal expansion was not determined. At doses from 0.1 to 3.0 mg/kg, clonal expansion was seen in both CD4+ and CD8+ blood T cells between baseline and week 6. Low levels of normalized T-cell clonal expansion were also seen in some patients who did not respond.

In regard to this clone: No cognate antigen has been identified for it. Nothing much larger sits one base from this clone, and base qualities are not available.

Genomic DNA was extracted from sorted cells for sequencing of the TCRbeta CDR3 region. The immunoSEQ Assay was used for sequencing of TCRbeta CDR3 regions. This immuneACCESS table, as held by TCRdb, lists in-frame sequences with V and J called but not all clones. Of the missing ones, under half trace to an unresolved V gene in checked studies; the others have no known cause. The sample data list 90,000 to 150,000 clones, and more than 80% of these were observed just once. Of the sample, 0.55% falls within the top ten clones. The clonotype originates from an adult with an advanced solid tumor such as melanoma, head and neck, liver or kidney cancer. Sequencing was performed on CD4+ or CD8+ T cells sorted from blood, taken in a trial of the OX40 agonist ivuxolimab. The sequence joins TRBV29-1 to TRBJ2-7; a confident D gene designation cannot be given. The DNA sequence is given as TGCAGCGTTGGCCAGGCTGTGCAGTACTTC. Translated, it reads CSVGQAVQYF.